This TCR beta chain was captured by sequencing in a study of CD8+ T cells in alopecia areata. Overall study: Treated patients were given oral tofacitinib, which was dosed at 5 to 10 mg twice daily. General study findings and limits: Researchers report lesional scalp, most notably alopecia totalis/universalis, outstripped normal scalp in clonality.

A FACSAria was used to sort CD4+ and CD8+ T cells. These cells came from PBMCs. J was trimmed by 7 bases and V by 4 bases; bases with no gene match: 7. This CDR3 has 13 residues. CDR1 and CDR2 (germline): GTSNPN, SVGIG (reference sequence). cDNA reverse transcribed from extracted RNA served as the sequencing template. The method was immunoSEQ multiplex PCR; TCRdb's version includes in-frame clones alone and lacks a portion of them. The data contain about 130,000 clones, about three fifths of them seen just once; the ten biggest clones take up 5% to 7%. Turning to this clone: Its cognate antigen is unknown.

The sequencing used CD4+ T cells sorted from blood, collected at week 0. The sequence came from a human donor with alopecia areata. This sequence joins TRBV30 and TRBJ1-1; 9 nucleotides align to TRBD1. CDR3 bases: TGTGCCTGGAAGAGACAGGGGGAGGTTGAAGCTTTCTTT. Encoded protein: CAWKRQGEVEAFF.